The 20 T cell receptor beta chains presented below share a single source sample, sequenced in a study of CD8 T cells in Susac syndrome. Random hexamers primed reverse transcription of about 0.5 to 1 ug RNA. TCRdb called the immunoSEQ multiplex PCR reads again in MiXCR, with one record for every CDR3 protein. In the table there are about 160,000 distinct CDR3 sequences, approximately 93% of which are singletons. Sequencing was performed on CD4+ T cells from PBMCs. These receptors originate from a human donor with multiple sclerosis.

The chain couples TRBV3-1 to TRBJ2-3; D gene uncertain. This CDR3 spans 12 amino acids. Trimming left V 5 bases short and J 2 bases short, with 5 bases between. The germline V gene encodes CDR1 LGHDT and CDR2 YNNKEL (reference sequence). Here the CDR3 DNA reads TGTGCCAGCAGCGGCACCACAGATACGCAGTATTTT. Translated: CASSGTTDTQYF.

The chain recombines TRBV20-1 with TRBJ1-5, with D tentatively TRBD1 (5 bases). Trimming removed 0 bases from V and 4 bases from J, with 13 bases in between. The CDR3 has 15 residues. Germline V gives CDR1 DFQATT, CDR2 SNEGSKA (reference sequence). The CDR3 bases are TGCAGTGCTAGAGATCGCCGGGGCGGGAATCAGCCCCAGCATTTT. As protein: CSARDRRGGNQPQHF.

This sequence joins TRBV3-1 and TRBJ2-7; perhaps D is TRBD1 or TRBD2 (5 bases each). This CDR3 is built from 12 residues. Germline CDR1 is LGHDT and CDR2 is YNNKEL (reference sequence). Trimming stripped 8 bases from V and 7 bases from J, with 15 bases between. The CDR3 DNA is TGTGCCAGCCGGGACGGCCTCGGAGAGCAGTACTTC. Protein sequence: CASRDGLGEQYF.

This sequence joins TRBV3-1 and TRBJ2-7, with 10 bases matching TRBD2. The germline V gene has CDR1 LGHDT and CDR2 YNNKEL (reference sequence). CDR3 length equals 15 residues. J lost 0 bases, V lost 6 bases, and 5 bases had no gene match. DNA for the CDR3: TGTGCCAGCAGGTCGACTAGCGGGTCCTCCTACGAGCAGTACTTC. Amino acids: CASRSTSGSSYEQYF.

V and J are TRBV29-1 and TRBJ1-3; D gene ambiguous. The CDR3 totals 14 residues. Trimming shortened V by 5 bases and J by 0 bases, and 11 bases separated the two germline ends. Germline V gene data show CDR1 as SQVTM and CDR2 as ANQGSEA. Here the CDR3 DNA reads TGCAGCGTTTCAGGAATCTACTCTGGAAACACCATATATTTT. It specifies CSVSGIYSGNTIYF.

This clonotype was seen once. The CDR3 DNA is TGTGCCAGCAGTACGGACAGGGGAAAGACTGAAGCTTTCTTT. Amino acid sequence: CASSTDRGKTEAFF. The chain links TRBV2 to TRBJ1-1; TRBD1 matches 9 bases. The trim removed 5 bases at V and 5 bases at J, leaving 6 bases unmatched. The V gene's germline CDR1 is SNHLY and CDR2 FYNNEI. The CDR3 spans 14 residues. Full variable domain (missing parts from reference TRBV2 and TRBJ1-1): EPEVTQTPSHQVTQMGQEVILRCVPISNHLYFYWYRQILGQKVEFLVSFYNNEISEKSEIFDDQFSVERPDGSNFTLKIRSTKLEDSAMYFCASSTDRGKTEAFFGQGTRLTVV.

This clonotype was seen just once. The chain employs TRBV18 and TRBJ2-3; D might be TRBD2 (6 bases). The length of the CDR3 is 14 residues. V dropped 1 base and J dropped 5 bases, with 10 bases sitting between them. CDR1 is KGHSH, CDR2 LQKENI, per germline. The DNA of the CDR3 is TGTGCCAGCTCACCACAATGGGGAGGAGATACGCAGTATTTT. It translates to CASSPQWGGDTQYF.

The V gene is TRBV7-9, the J gene TRBJ1-2, with 7 bases lining up with TRBD1. Trimming cost V 5 bases and J 4 bases; bases outside gene matches: 7. The CDR3 length is 14 residues. CDR1 is SEHNR and CDR2 is FQNEAQ in the germline V gene (reference sequence). CDR3 DNA: TGTGCCAGCAGCCCCTCGGGACAGAGCTATGGCTACACCTTC. Its translation: CASSPSGQSYGYTF.

The rearrangement links TRBV20-1 to TRBJ2-5, with 7 bases that match TRBD1. Looked up from germline, CDR1 is DFQATT and CDR2 is SNEGSKA (reference sequence). CDR3 size: 14 residues. V lost 5 bases, J lost 4 bases, and 10 bases stayed unmatched. CDR3 sequence reads: CSARQGIAVETQYF. CDR3 nucleotides: TGCAGTGCTCGACAGGGTATAGCTGTAGAGACCCAGTACTTC.

The chain uses TRBV30 and TRBJ1-2, with D possibly TRBD1 on 6 matching bases. The V and J ends lost 2 bases and 5 bases respectively, with 9 bases between them. The CDR3 loop spans 12 amino acids. Germline assignment: CDR1 GTSNPN and CDR2 SVGIG (reference sequence). The CDR3 bases are TGTGCCTGGAGTACAGGGTGGTATGGCTACACCTTC. Its translation: CAWSTGWYGYTF.

The chain combines TRBV18 with TRBJ1-3; D call uncertain. Trimming cost V 5 bases and J 0 bases, with 5 bases left between them. The V gene's germline CDR1 is KGHSH and CDR2 LQKENI. CDR3 length equals 13 residues. In DNA form, the CDR3 reads TGTGCCAGCTCAGCGGACTCTGGAAACACCATATATTTT. This gives the protein CASSADSGNTIYF. Based on the CDR3 plus reference TRBV18 and TRBJ1-3, the full variable domain is NAGVMQNPRHLVRRRGQEARLRCSPMKGHSHVYWYRQLPEEGLKFMVYLQKENIIDESGMPKERFSAEFPKEGPSILRIQQVVRGDSAAYFCASSADSGNTIYFGEGSWLTVV.

This clonotype came up once. The rearrangement joins TRBV28 to TRBJ2-2, with 9 bases that match TRBD2. V lost 6 bases to trimming and J lost 5 bases; unmatched junction nucleotides: 10. Germline assignment: CDR1 MDHEN and CDR2 SYDVKM. The CDR3 runs 16 residues. CDR3 nucleotide sequence: TGTGCCAGCAGCCTACACGGGAGCGGGAGGACCGGGGAGCTGTTTTTT. It specifies CASSLHGSGRTGELFF.

V and J are TRBV5-6 and TRBJ2-7; no clear D. This CDR3 contains 14 residues. Trimming stripped 0 bases from V and 5 bases from J, with 12 bases between. Per the germline V gene, CDR1 is SGHDT and CDR2 is YYEEEE. CDR3 amino acids: CASSLDISTHEQYF. As DNA, the CDR3 is TGTGCCAGCAGCTTGGACATTAGTACCCACGAGCAGTACTTC.

This clonotype was seen just once. V and J are TRBV10-3 and TRBJ1-2; D is perhaps TRBD1 (6 bases). CDR1 ENHRY and CDR2 SYGVKD come from the germline V gene. The CDR3 runs to 15 residues. V gave up 8 bases and J gave up 2 bases, with 18 bases separating them. CDR3 sequence (DNA): TGTGCCATCGCAGCGGGGGCCCAGGGAAACTATGGCTACACCTTC. This gives the protein CAIAAGAQGNYGYTF.

The CDR3 spells CAAGDRAYEQYF. The CDR3 DNA is TGTGCCGCAGGGGACAGGGCCTACGAGCAGTACTTC. The chain joins TRBV30 to TRBJ2-7, with 9 bases fitting TRBD1. J lost 2 bases, V lost 8 bases, and 4 bases had no gene match. The germline gives CDR1 GTSNPN, CDR2 SVGIG (reference sequence). The CDR3 totals 12 residues.

This chain uses TRBV7-6 with TRBJ1-1; no clear D. Germline assignment: CDR1 SGHVS and CDR2 FNYEAQ. The CDR3 extends over 14 amino acids. Trimming shortened V by 1 base and J by 6 bases, and 12 bases separated the two germline ends. The CDR3 sequence: CASSLVQSQSEAFF. CDR3 DNA sequence: TGTGCCAGCAGCTTAGTACAATCACAGTCTGAAGCTTTCTTT. The full variable domain, rest sourced from reference TRBV7-6 and TRBJ1-1, is GAGVSQSPRYKVTKRGQDVALRCDPISGHVSLYWYRQALGQGPEFLTYFNYEAQQDKSGLPNDRFSAERPEGSISTLTIQRTEQRDSAMYRCASSLVQSQSEAFFGQGTRLTVV.

The chain employs TRBV7-2 and TRBJ2-1, with TRBD2 as a possible D gene (6 bases). The germline V and J ends were trimmed by 5 bases and 11 bases, with 13 bases remaining between them. The germline gives CDR1 SGHTA, CDR2 FQGNSA. The CDR3 spans 12 residues. The CDR3 protein is CASSSYAGQQFF. In nucleotides, the CDR3 is TGTGCCAGCAGCAGCTACGCGGGACAGCAGTTCTTC.

This chain connects TRBV5-6 to TRBJ2-6; D possibly corresponds to TRBD1 (7 bases). Per the germline V gene, CDR1 is SGHDT and CDR2 is YYEEEE. The CDR3 is made up of 22 amino acids. The V gene lost 5 bases and the J gene lost 2 bases, with 32 bases spanning the gap. The chain's CDR3 is CASSYGGVPGGYLGTGANVLTF. CDR3 DNA sequence: TGTGCCAGCAGTTACGGAGGGGTGCCAGGGGGGTACCTTGGCACTGGGGCCAACGTCCTGACTTTC.

This clonotype was counted a single time. The chain has TRBV6-2 or TRBV6-3 and TRBJ2-3; no reliable D call. Germline V gene data show CDR1 as MNHEY and CDR2 as SVGEGT. V lost 6 bases and J lost 6, with 10 bases in between. The CDR3 is 12 residues long. This CDR3 is CASSSIRDTQYF. CDR3 nucleotide sequence: TGTGCCAGCAGCTCTATTCGGGATACGCAGTATTTT.

The CDR3 spells CASSSAGLGTDTQYF. CDR3 in DNA: TGTGCCAGCAGCTCAGCGGGACTGGGAACAGATACGCAGTATTTT. The J gene is TRBJ2-3, the V gene TRBV7-8; 7 nucleotides agree with TRBD2. The CDR3 totals 15 residues. Germline V lookup: CDR1 SGHVS, CDR2 FQNEAQ. After removal of 4 bases from V and 3 bases from J, the junction contained 7 bases not matched to a gene.